The rows below give T cell receptor beta chains drawn from one sample of a study of blood T cell repertoires in COVID-19. The assay was immunoSEQ multiplex PCR, and TCRdb's table has in-frame clones only and misses some. This table has over 100,000 clones, 87% appearing once. Source material: peripheral blood. The receptor set was obtained from a man over 45 with active COVID-19. The CDR3 runs from the conserved cysteine through the conserved F or W. D genes are given only for firm matches. The size of a clone is reported for some rows only, either as once, few or many, or as a class for expanded clones.

J | V | size | D | DNA | CDR3
TRBJ2-1 | TRBV18 | NA | NA | TGTGCCAGCTCACCGACCTTTGGGTCGGCGGGCTCCTACAATGAGCAGTTCTTC | CASSPTFGSAGSYNEQFF
TRBJ2-5 | TRBV9 | once | TRBD1 | TGTGCCAGCAGCGTAGCTACAGGGGGCAAAGAGACCCAGTACTTC | CASSVATGGKETQYF
TRBJ2-2 | TRBV6-6 | NA | NA | TGTGCCAGCAGTTACTCGGGGCAGACCTCCACCGGGGAGCTGTTTTTT | CASSYSGQTSTGELFF
TRBJ1-5 | TRBV3-1/TRBV3-2 | NA | NA | TGTGCCAGCAGCCAAGGAGACGGGGGAGGGCAGCCCCAGCATTTT | CASSQGDGGGQPQHF
TRBJ1-1 | TRBV5-1 | NA | NA | TGCGCCAGCAGCTCAGCGGGGGGCATCCTGAACACTGAAGCTTTCTTT | CASSSAGGILNTEAFF
TRBJ1-2 | TRBV3-1/TRBV3-2 | NA | TRBD1 | TGTGCCAGCAGCCAGGGACAGGCCTCGCGCTACACCTTC | CASSQGQASRYTF
TRBJ1-1 | TRBV19 | NA | NA | TGTGCCAGTAGTATTTCCAGTGCGAACACTGAAGCTTTCTTT | CASSISSANTEAFF
TRBJ1-2 | TRBV7-2 | NA | NA | TGTGCCAGCAGCTTAGGGGGAGGGACGGGCTACACCTTC | CASSLGGGTGYTF
TRBJ2-1 | TRBV7-3 | NA | TRBD1 | TGTGCCAGCAGCCCCGGGACAGGCAACAATGAGCAGTTCTTC | CASSPGTGNNEQFF
TRBJ1-5 | TRBV19 | NA | NA | TGTGCCAGTAGTGACAGGAGAAAAGAGCCCCAGCATTTT | CASSDRRKEPQHF
TRBJ1-2 | TRBV2 | NA | NA | TGTGCCGGTGTGAGGGGGGGCTATGGCTACACCTTC | CAGVRGGYGYTF
TRBJ1-1 | TRBV7-8 | NA | NA | TGTGCCAGCAGCTTGACGGGAAGGTCAGTCCCCACTGAAGCTTTCTTT | CASSLTGRSVPTEAFF
TRBJ1-4 | TRBV27 | NA | NA | TGTGCCAGCAGTTTCCGAGGTTCCTACCGAGAAAAACTGTTTTTT | CASSFRGSYREKLFF
TRBJ1-4 | TRBV18 | NA | TRBD1 | TGTGCCAGCTCACCATCGGACAGGGGGAGAGAAAAACTGTTTTTT | CASSPSDRGREKLFF
TRBJ2-1 | TRBV10-3 | NA | NA | TGTGCCATCAGGCCCCGGGGAGAGGGTGAGCAGTTCTTC | CAIRPRGEGEQFF
TRBJ1-4 | TRBV6-1 | NA | TRBD1 | TGTGCCAGCAGGGGGACAGGGGATAATGAAAAACTGTTTTTT | CASRGTGDNEKLFF
TRBJ2-1 | TRBV18 | NA | NA | TGTGCCAGCTCACCACGACAGATCAATGAGCAGTTCTTC | CASSPRQINEQFF
TRBJ2-5 | TRBV6-4 | once | NA | TGTGCCAGCAGTGACGAGGGCAGGTGGGGGCCTTTAGGGACCCAGTACTTC | CASSDEGRWGPLGTQYF
TRBJ2-7 | TRBV5-5 | NA | NA | TGTGCCAGCATAGGATCAGGGTCCACCTACGAGCAGTACTTC | CASIGSGSTYEQYF
TRBJ1-1 | TRBV15 | NA | NA | TGTGCCACCAGCAGAGATCGAGTGGAGGGGACTGAAGCTTTCTTT | CATSRDRVEGTEAFF
TRBJ2-1 | TRBV6-5 | NA | TRBD2 | TGTGCCAGCGGCAGGGCGGGGGGTACCTACAATGAGCAGTTCTTC | CASGRAGGTYNEQFF
TRBJ2-5 | TRBV20-1 | NA | NA | TGCAGTGCAACGCGGGAGACCCAGTACTTC | CSATRETQYF
TRBJ2-3 | TRBV24-1 | once | NA | TGTGCCACCAGTGATTTGCGCGGGAATACGCAGTATTTT | CATSDLRGNTQYF
TRBJ2-5 | TRBV2 | NA | NA | TGTGCCAGCAAATTCGACAGGAGCCAAGAGACCCAGTACTTC | CASKFDRSQETQYF
TRBJ2-7 | TRBV4-1 | NA | TRBD1 | TGCGCCAGCAGCCAACGGACAGGGGGCGCGTTGAAGCAGTACTTC | CASSQRTGGALKQYF
TRBJ1-2 | TRBV15 | NA | NA | TGTGCCACCAGCAGAGACTCCCGGGGTGGCTACACCTTC | CATSRDSRGGYTF
TRBJ2-1 | TRBV2 | NA | NA | TGTGCCAGCTCCCTTTTCGGCAATGAGCAGTTCTTC | CASSLFGNEQFF
TRBJ2-3 | TRBV7-9 | NA | NA | TGTGCCAGCAGCTTTCCGGGCACAGATACGCAGTATTTT | CASSFPGTDTQYF
TRBJ1-2 | TRBV29-1 | NA | NA | TGCAGCGTTGGGGCAGAGTATGGCTACACCTTC | CSVGAEYGYTF
TRBJ2-7 | TRBV6-4 | NA | NA | TGTGCCAGCAGTGATTGGGGCAGCTCCTACGAGCAGTACTTC | CASSDWGSSYEQYF
TRBJ1-1 | TRBV6-5 | NA | NA | TGTGCCACTGCCGTTGTACAGGAGACTGAAGCTTTCTTT | CATAVVQETEAFF
TRBJ2-1 | TRBV4-1 | once | TRBD2 | TGCGCCAGCAGCCCGAGCCCTAGCGGGGGGGCATACAATGAGCAGTTCTTC | CASSPSPSGGAYNEQFF
TRBJ2-6 | TRBV7-3 | NA | TRBD2 | TGTGCCAGCACCCTTAGCGGGGCGGCTGGGGCCAACGTCCTGACTTTC | CASTLSGAAGANVLTF
TRBJ2-3 | TRBV5-1 | NA | NA | TGCGCCAGCAGCCCCGGACAGAGCACAGATACGCAGTATTTT | CASSPGQSTDTQYF
TRBJ1-5 | TRBV21-1 | NA | NA | TGTGCCAGCACCACCAGACAGGGAGGCCAGCCCCAGCATTTT | CASTTRQGGQPQHF
TRBJ2-1 | TRBV9 | NA | TRBD2 | TGTGCCAGCAGCCCTCTTTCTAGCGGGATATACAATGAGCAGTTCTTC | CASSPLSSGIYNEQFF
TRBJ2-1 | TRBV4-3 | few | NA | TGCGCCAGCAGCCAAGATCGACAGACCGAGCAGTTCTTC | CASSQDRQTEQFF
TRBJ2-1 | TRBV4-2 | NA | TRBD2 | TGTGCCAGCAGCCCGCTTCGGGGGGGGGACTACAATGAGCAGTTCTTC | CASSPLRGGDYNEQFF
TRBJ2-5 | TRBV28 | NA | TRBD2 | TGTGCCAGCAGTTCACCTCGGGGGGGCCAGCTGACCCAGTACTTC | CASSSPRGGQLTQYF
TRBJ2-7 | TRBV9 | NA | NA | TGTGCCAGCAGCGGACAGGCTGGCTACGAGCAGTACTTC | CASSGQAGYEQYF
TRBJ2-5 | TRBV19 | NA | NA | TGTGCCAGTAGAAAAGGGGGATTAGGAGAGACCCAGTACTTC | CASRKGGLGETQYF
TRBJ1-6 | TRBV18 | once | TRBD1 | TGTGCCAGCCAGGCAGGGGGCGGGGAGAATTCACCCCTCCACTTT | CASQAGGGENSPLHF
TRBJ2-1 | TRBV19 | NA | NA | TGTGCCAGCAAAGGGTCGGGACTTCGACACAATGAGCAGTTCTTC | CASKGSGLRHNEQFF
TRBJ2-7 | TRBV21-1 | NA | NA | TGTGCCAGCACAAAAACAGCCCTTGCCTTTTACGCCTACGAGCAGTACTTC | CASTKTALAFYAYEQYF
TRBJ2-7 | TRBV5-4 | NA | TRBD2 | TGTGCCAGCAGAGGAACCGGGACTACGGGCGAGCAGTACTTC | CASRGTGTTGEQYF
TRBJ2-1 | TRBV6-6 | NA | NA | TGTGCCAGCACCCAGACGGAGGTCCCCTACAATGAGCAGTTCTTC | CASTQTEVPYNEQFF
TRBJ1-4 | TRBV5-1 | NA | NA | TGCGCCAGCAGCGGAACAGGGACGGAGAATGAAAAACTGTTTTTT | CASSGTGTENEKLFF
TRBJ1-5 | TRBV10-1 | NA | TRBD1 | TGCGCCAGCAGTGAGTCGGGACAGAAAAATCAGCCCCAGCATTTT | CASSESGQKNQPQHF
TRBJ2-1 | TRBV7-9 | few | TRBD2 | TGTGCCAGCAGCGCCGCCGGGACTAGCGGGGGGAAGCAGTTCTTC | CASSAAGTSGGKQFF
TRBJ2-7 | TRBV6-5 | few | TRBD1 | TGTGCCAGCATCCGAACGACAGGGCCCTACGAGCAGTACTTC | CASIRTTGPYEQYF
TRBJ2-2 | TRBV5-1 | NA | NA | TGCGCCAGCAGCACAGGGACCTCGACCACCGGGGAGCTGTTTTTT | CASSTGTSTTGELFF
TRBJ2-3 | TRBV6-5 | NA | NA | TGTGCCAGCAGCGCACTAGTGGCCACAGATACGCAGTATTTT | CASSALVATDTQYF